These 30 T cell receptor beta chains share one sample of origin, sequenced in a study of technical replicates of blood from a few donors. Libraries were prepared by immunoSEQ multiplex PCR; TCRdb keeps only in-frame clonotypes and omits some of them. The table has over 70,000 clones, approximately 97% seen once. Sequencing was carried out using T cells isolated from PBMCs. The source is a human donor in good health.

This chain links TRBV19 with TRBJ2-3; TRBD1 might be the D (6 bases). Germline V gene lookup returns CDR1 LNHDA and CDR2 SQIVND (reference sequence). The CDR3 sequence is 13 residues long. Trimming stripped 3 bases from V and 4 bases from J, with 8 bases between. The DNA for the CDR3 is TGTGCCAGTAGTATTACAGGGCCAGATACGCAGTATTTT. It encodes CASSITGPDTQYF.

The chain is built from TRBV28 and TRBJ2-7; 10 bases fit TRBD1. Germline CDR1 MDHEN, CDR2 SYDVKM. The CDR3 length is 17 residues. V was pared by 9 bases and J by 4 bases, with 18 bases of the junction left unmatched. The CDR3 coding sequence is TGTGCCAGTCATGATTTGGGGACGGGACAGGGGTCGTACGAGCAGTACTTC. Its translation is CASHDLGTGQGSYEQYF.

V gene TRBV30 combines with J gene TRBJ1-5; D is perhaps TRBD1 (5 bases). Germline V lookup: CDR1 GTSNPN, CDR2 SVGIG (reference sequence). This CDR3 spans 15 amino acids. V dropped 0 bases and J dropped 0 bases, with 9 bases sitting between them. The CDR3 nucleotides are TGTGCCTGGAGTGTGGGGCCAAATAGCAATCAGCCCCAGCATTTT. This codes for CAWSVGPNSNQPQHF.

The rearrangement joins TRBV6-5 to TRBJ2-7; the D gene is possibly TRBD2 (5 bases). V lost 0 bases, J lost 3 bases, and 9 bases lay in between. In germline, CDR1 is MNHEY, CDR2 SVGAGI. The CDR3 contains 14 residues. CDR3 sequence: CASSYSSGIYEQYF. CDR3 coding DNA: TGTGCCAGCAGTTACTCCAGCGGAATCTACGAGCAGTACTTC.

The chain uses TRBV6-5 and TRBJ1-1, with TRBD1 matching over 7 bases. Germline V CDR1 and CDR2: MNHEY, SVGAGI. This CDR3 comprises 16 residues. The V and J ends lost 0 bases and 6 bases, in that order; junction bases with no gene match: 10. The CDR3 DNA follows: TGTGCCAGCAGTTACTCGTCGGGCGTAGGGGGCCCTGAAGCTTTCTTT. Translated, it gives CASSYSSGVGGPEAFF.

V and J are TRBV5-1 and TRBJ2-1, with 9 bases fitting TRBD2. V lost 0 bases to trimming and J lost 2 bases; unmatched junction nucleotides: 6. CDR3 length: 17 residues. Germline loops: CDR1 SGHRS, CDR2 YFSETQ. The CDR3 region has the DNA TGCGCCAGCAGCTTGGGGGTCCTAGCGGGGACCTACAATGAGCAGTTCTTC. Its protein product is CASSLGVLAGTYNEQFF.

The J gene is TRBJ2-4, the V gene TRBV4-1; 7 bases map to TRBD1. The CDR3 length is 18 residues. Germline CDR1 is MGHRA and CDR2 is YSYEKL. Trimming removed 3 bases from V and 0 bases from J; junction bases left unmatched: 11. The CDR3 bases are TGCGCCAGCAGCCAGGGGGCGCAGGGGGTGCTAGCCAAAAACATTCAGTACTTC. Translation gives CASSQGAQGVLAKNIQYF.

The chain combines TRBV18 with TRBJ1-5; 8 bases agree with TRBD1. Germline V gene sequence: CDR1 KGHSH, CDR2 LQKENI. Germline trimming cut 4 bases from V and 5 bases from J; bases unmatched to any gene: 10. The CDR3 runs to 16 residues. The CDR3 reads CASSRESGGGYQPQHF. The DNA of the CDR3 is TGTGCCAGCTCACGAGAATCAGGGGGCGGTTATCAGCCCCAGCATTTT.

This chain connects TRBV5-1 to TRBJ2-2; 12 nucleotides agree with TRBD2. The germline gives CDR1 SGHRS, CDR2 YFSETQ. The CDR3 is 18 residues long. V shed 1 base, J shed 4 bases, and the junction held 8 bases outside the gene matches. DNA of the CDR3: TGCGCCAGCAGCTTGAGCCTAGCGGGGGGGCCTGGCACCGGGGAGCTGTTTTTT. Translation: CASSLSLAGGPGTGELFF.

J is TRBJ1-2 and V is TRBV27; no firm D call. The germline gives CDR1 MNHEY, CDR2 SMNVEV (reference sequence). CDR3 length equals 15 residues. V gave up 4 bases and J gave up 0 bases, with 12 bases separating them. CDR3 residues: CASSSADTANYGYTF. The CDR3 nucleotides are TGTGCCAGCAGTTCGGCAGACACAGCTAACTATGGCTACACCTTC.

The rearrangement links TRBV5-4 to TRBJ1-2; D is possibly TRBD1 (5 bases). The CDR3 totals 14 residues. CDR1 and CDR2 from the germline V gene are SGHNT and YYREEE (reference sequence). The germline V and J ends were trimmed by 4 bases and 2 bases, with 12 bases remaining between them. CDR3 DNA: TGTGCCAGCAGCCGGGAGGCAGGGAACTATGGCTACACCTTC. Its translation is CASSREAGNYGYTF.

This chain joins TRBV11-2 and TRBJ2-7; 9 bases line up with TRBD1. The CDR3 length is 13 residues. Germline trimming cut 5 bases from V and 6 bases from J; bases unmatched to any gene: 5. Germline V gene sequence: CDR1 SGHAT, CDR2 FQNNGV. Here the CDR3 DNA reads TGTGCCAGCAGCACTGGACAGGGGCGCGAGCAGTACTTC. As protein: CASSTGQGREQYF. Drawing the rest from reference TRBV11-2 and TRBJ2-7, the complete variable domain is EAGVAQSPRYKIIEKRQSVAFWCNPISGHATLYWYQQILGQGPKLLIQFQNNGVVDDSQLPKDRFSAERLKGVDSTLKIQPAKLEDSAVYLCASSTGQGREQYFGPGTRLTVT.

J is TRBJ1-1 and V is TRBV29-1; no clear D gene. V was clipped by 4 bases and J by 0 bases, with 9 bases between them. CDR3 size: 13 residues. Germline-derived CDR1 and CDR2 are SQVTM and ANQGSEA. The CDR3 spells CSVVRGLNTEAFF. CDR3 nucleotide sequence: TGCAGCGTTGTTCGCGGCCTGAACACTGAAGCTTTCTTT.

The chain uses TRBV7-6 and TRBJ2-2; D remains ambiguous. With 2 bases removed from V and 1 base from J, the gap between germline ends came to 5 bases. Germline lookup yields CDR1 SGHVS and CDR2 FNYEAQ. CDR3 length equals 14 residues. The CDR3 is CASSLLGNTGELFF. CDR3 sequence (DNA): TGTGCCAGCAGCTTACTCGGGAACACCGGGGAGCTGTTTTTT. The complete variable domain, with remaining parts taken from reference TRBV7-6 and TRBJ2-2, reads GAGVSQSPRYKVTKRGQDVALRCDPISGHVSLYWYRQALGQGPEFLTYFNYEAQQDKSGLPNDRFSAERPEGSISTLTIQRTEQRDSAMYRCASSLLGNTGELFFGEGSRLTVL.

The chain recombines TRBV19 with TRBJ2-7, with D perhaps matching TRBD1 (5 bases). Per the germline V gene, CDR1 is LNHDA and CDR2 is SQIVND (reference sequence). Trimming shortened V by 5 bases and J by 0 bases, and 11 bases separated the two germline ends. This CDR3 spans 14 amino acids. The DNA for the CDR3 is TGTGCCAGTAGTTCGGACACATCCTCCTACGAGCAGTACTTC. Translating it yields CASSSDTSSYEQYF.

The CDR3 sequence: CASSLGSNTDTQYF. CDR3 in DNA: TGTGCCAGCAGCTTGGGATCTAACACAGATACGCAGTATTTT. This sequence joins TRBV5-6 and TRBJ2-3; D is unresolved. Trimming took off 0 bases at V and 2 bases at J, with 7 bases between the two ends. The CDR3 totals 14 residues. The V gene's germline CDR1 is SGHDT and CDR2 YYEEEE.

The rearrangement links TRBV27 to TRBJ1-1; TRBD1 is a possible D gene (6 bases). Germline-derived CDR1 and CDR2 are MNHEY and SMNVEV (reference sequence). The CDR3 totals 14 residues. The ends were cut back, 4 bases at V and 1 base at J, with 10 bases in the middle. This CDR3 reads CASSSGVGNTEAFF. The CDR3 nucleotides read TGTGCCAGCAGTTCAGGGGTTGGGAACACTGAAGCTTTCTTT.

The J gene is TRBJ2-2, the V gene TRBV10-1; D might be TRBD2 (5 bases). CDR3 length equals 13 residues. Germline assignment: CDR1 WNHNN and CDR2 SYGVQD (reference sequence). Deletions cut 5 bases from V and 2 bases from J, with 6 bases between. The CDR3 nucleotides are TGCGCCAGCAGTCCGGGAAACACCGGGGAGCTGTTTTTT. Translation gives CASSPGNTGELFF.

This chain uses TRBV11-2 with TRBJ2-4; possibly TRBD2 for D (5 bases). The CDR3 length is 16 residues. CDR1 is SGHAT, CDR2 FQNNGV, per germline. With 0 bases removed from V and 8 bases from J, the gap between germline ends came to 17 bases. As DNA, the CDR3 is TGTGCCAGCAGCTTAGATCAGTTCGGGAATGACCACATTCAGTACTTC. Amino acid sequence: CASSLDQFGNDHIQYF. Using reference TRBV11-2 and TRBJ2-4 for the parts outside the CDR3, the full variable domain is EAGVAQSPRYKIIEKRQSVAFWCNPISGHATLYWYQQILGQGPKLLIQFQNNGVVDDSQLPKDRFSAERLKGVDSTLKIQPAKLEDSAVYLCASSLDQFGNDHIQYFGAGTRLSVL.

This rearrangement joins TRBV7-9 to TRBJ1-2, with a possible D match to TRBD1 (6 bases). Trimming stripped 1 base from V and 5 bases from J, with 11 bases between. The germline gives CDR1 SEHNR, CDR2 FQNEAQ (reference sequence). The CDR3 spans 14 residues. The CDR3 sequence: CASSLGGGGYGYTF. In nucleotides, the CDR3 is TGTGCCAGCAGCTTAGGCGGGGGCGGGTATGGCTACACCTTC.

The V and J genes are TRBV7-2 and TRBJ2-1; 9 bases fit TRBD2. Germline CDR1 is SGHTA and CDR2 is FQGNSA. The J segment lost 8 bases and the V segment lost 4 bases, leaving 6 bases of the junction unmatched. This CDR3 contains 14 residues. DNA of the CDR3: TGTGCCAGCAGCTCCTTAGCGGGGGAGGATGAGCAGTTCTTC. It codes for CASSSLAGEDEQFF.

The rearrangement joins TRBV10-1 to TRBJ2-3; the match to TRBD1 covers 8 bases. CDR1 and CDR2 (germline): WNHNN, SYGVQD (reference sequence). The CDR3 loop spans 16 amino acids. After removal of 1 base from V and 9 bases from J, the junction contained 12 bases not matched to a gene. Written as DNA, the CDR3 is TGCGCCAGCAGTGAGTTCGGACAGGGATTGACGGGGACGCAGTATTTT. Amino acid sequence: CASSEFGQGLTGTQYF.

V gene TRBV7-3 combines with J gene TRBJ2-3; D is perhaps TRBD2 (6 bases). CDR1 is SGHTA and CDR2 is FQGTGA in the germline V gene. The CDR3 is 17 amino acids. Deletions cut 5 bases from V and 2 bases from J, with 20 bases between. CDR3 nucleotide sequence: TGTGCCAGCAGCCCTATGCCCTACGGGGGTGCCACAGATACGCAGTATTTT. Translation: CASSPMPYGGATDTQYF.

The CDR3, as DNA: TGTGCCAGCAGCCAGGCACCTAGCAATCAGCCCCAGCATTTT. Its protein product is CASSQAPSNQPQHF. V gene TRBV14 combines with J gene TRBJ1-5; D unresolved. The CDR3 runs to 14 residues. Germline V lookup: CDR1 SGHDN, CDR2 FVKESK. V was shortened by 3 bases and J by 0 bases, with 6 bases between the two germline ends.

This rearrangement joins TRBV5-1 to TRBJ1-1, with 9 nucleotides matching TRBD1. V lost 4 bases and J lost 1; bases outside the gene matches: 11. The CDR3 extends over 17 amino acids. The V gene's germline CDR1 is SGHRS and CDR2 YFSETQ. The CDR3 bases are TGCGCCAGCAGCCCTATGCGGGCGGGACAGGGGAACACTGAAGCTTTCTTT. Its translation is CASSPMRAGQGNTEAFF. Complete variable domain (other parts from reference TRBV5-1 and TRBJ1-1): KAGVTQTPRYLIKTRGQQVTLSCSPISGHRSVSWYQQTPGQGLQFLFEYFSETQRNKGNFPGRFSGRQFSNSRSEMNVSTLELGDSALYLCASSPMRAGQGNTEAFFGQGTRLTVV.

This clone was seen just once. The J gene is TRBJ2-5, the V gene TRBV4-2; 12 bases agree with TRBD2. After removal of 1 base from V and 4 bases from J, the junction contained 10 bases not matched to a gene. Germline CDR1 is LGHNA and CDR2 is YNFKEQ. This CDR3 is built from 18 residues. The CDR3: CASSQVTSGGPLGETQYF. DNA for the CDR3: TGTGCCAGCAGCCAAGTGACTAGCGGGGGCCCCCTCGGAGAGACCCAGTACTTC.

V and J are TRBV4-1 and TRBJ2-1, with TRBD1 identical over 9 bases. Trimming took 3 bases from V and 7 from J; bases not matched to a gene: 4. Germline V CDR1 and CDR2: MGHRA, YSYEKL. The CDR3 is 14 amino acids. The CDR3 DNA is TGCGCCAGCAGCCATGGACAGGGGTGGAATGAGCAGTTCTTC. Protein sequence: CASSHGQGWNEQFF.

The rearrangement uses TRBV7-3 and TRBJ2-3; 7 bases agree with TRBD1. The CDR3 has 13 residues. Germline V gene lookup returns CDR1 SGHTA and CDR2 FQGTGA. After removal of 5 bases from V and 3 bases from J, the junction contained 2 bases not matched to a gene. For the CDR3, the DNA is TGTGCCAGCAGCCAGGACAGGACAGATACGCAGTATTTT. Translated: CASSQDRTDTQYF.

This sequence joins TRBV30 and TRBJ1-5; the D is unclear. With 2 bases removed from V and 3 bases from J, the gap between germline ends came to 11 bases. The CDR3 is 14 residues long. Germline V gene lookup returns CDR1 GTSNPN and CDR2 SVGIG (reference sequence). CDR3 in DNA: TGTGCCTGGAGTCCAACACGTCACAATCAGCCCCAGCATTTT. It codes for CAWSPTRHNQPQHF.

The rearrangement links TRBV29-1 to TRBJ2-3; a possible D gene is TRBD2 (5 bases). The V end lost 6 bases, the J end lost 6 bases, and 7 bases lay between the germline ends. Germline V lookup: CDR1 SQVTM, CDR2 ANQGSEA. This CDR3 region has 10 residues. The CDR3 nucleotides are TGCAGCGTGAGGGTGGATACGCAGTATTTT. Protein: CSVRVDTQYF.